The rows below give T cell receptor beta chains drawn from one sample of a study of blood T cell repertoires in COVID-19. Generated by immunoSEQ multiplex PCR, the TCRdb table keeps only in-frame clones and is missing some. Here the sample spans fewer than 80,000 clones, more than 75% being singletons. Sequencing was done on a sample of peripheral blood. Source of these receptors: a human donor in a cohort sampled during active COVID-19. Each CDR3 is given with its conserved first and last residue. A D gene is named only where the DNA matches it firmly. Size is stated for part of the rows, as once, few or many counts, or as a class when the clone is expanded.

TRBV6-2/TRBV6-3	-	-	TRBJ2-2	CASSYPTGQGHNGELFF	TGTGCCAGCAGTTACCCAACCGGGCAGGGGCATAACGGGGAGCTGTTTTTT
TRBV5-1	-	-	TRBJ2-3	CASSLSGGPGYF	TGCGCCAGCAGCTTGTCCGGCGGGCCTGGGTATTTT
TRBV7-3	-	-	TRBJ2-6	CASSLGGAGANVLTF	TGTGCCAGCAGCTTAGGGGGCGCTGGGGCCAACGTCCTGACTTTC
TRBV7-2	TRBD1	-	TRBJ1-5	CASSTQGGYSNQPQHF	TGTGCCAGCAGCACCCAGGGGGGTTATAGCAATCAGCCCCAGCATTTT
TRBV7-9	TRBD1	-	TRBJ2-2	CASSPPGQKNTGELFF	TGTGCCAGCAGCCCTCCGGGACAGAAAAACACCGGGGAGCTGTTTTTT
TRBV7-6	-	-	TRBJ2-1	CASSLLAGARIHNEQFF	TGTGCCAGCAGCTTATTGGCGGGGGCCCGGATCCACAATGAGCAGTTCTTC
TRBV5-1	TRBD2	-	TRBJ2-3	CASSKYTSGGITDTQYF	TGCGCCAGCAGCAAGTACACTAGCGGGGGAATCACAGATACGCAGTATTTT
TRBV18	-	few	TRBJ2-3	CASSSTIGADTQYF	TGTGCCAGCTCCTCGACTATTGGGGCAGATACGCAGTATTTT
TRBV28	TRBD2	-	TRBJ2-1	CASSLSSGGGEQFF	TGTGCCAGCAGTTTATCATCCGGGGGGGGTGAGCAGTTCTTC
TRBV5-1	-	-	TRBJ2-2	CASSSRAGNTGELFF	TGCGCCAGCAGCTCCAGGGCAGGAAACACCGGGGAGCTGTTTTTT
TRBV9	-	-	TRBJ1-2	CASSAQTGMNYGYTF	TGTGCCAGCAGCGCCCAAACAGGAATGAACTATGGCTACACCTTC
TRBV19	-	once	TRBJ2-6	CASSLRSGANVLTF	TGTGCCAGTAGTCTCCGGAGCGGGGCCAACGTCCTGACTTTC
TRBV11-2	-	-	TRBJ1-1	CASSLSLRSEAFF	TGTGCCAGCAGCTTATCTTTGAGATCTGAAGCTTTCTTT